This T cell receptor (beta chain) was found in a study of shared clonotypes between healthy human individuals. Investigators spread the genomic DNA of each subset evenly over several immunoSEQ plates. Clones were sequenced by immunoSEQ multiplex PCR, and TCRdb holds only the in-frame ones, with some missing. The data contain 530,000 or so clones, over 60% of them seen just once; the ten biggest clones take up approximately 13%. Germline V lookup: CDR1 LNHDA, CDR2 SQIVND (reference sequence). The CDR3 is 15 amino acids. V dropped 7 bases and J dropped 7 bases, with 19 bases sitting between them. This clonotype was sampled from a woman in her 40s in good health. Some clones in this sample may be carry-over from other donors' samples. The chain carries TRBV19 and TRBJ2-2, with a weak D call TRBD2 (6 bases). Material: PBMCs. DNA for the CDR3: TGTGCCAGTACCCCAGGTGGGGGGTTGGTCGGGGAGCTGTTTTTT. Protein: CASTPGGGLVGELFF.